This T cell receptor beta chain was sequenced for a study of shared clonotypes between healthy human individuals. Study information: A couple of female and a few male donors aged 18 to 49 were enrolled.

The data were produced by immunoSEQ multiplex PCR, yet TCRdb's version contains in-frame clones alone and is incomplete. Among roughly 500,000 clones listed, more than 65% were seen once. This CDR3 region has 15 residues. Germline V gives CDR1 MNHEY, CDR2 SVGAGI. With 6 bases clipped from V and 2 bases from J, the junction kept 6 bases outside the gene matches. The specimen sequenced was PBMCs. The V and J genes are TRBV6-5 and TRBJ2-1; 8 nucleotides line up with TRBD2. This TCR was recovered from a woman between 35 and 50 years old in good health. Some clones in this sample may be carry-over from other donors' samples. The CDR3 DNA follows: TGTGCCAGCAGCAGACTAGCGCATGCCTACAATGAGCAGTTCTTC. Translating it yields CASSRLAHAYNEQFF.